This is a list of T cell receptor beta chains from one sample in a study of shared clonotypes between healthy human individuals. The repertoire was sequenced with immunoSEQ multiplex PCR; TCRdb's copy has only in-frame clones and lacks some. The table includes 980,000 or so clones, more than 75% detected once. The sample consisted of memory CD4+ T cells sorted from blood. These receptors were obtained from a man younger than 35 in good health. Each CDR3 is given with its conserved first and last residue. Each record gives: D gene, clone size, J gene, V gene, CDR3 DNA, CDR3 protein. A D gene is named only where the DNA matches it firmly. Only part of the rows carry a size: once, few, many, or a class if the clone is expanded.

d_call: TRBD2; clone_size: few; j_call: TRBJ2-5; v_call: TRBV5-6; cdr3_nt: TGTGCCAGCAGCACCCCACTAGCGGGATGGGCAGAGACCCAGTACTTC; cdr3_aa: CASSTPLAGWAETQYF
d_call: NA; clone_size: NA; j_call: TRBJ1-1; v_call: TRBV7-9; cdr3_nt: TGTGCCAGCAGCCCCTGGGAGAACACTGAAGCTTTCTTT; cdr3_aa: CASSPWENTEAFF
d_call: NA; clone_size: NA; j_call: TRBJ2-2; v_call: TRBV6-6; cdr3_nt: TGTGCCAGCGTTCTATGGGGGACCGGGGAGCTGTTTTTT; cdr3_aa: CASVLWGTGELFF
d_call: TRBD1; clone_size: NA; j_call: TRBJ1-1; v_call: TRBV27; cdr3_nt: TGTGCCAGCAGCCCCCCGACAGGGGGCCCCCCTGAAGCTTTCTTT; cdr3_aa: CASSPPTGGPPEAFF
d_call: TRBD2; clone_size: NA; j_call: TRBJ2-7; v_call: TRBV30; cdr3_nt: TGTGCCTGGAGTCTCAAAGCGGGATCCTACGAGCAGTACTTC; cdr3_aa: CAWSLKAGSYEQYF
d_call: TRBD1; clone_size: NA; j_call: TRBJ1-2; v_call: TRBV19; cdr3_nt: TGTGCCAGTAGGGTCGGGACAGGGGCCTATGGCTACACCTTC; cdr3_aa: CASRVGTGAYGYTF
d_call: NA; clone_size: NA; j_call: TRBJ2-1; v_call: TRBV2; cdr3_nt: TGTGCCAGCAGGGTTTACAATGAGCAGTTCTTC; cdr3_aa: CASRVYNEQFF
d_call: NA; clone_size: NA; j_call: TRBJ1-5; v_call: TRBV2; cdr3_nt: TGTGCCAGCAGTGAAGAAGGGCAGGGGCGCCAGCCCCAGCATTTT; cdr3_aa: CASSEEGQGRQPQHF
d_call: NA; clone_size: NA; j_call: TRBJ2-5; v_call: TRBV5-1; cdr3_nt: TGCGCCAGCAGCTTGGAGGGGCCCCAGTACTTC; cdr3_aa: CASSLEGPQYF
d_call: TRBD1; clone_size: NA; j_call: TRBJ2-2; v_call: TRBV5-4; cdr3_nt: TGTGCCAGCAGCTTGGCAGGGACAGGGACCGGGGAGCTGTTTTTT; cdr3_aa: CASSLAGTGTGELFF
d_call: NA; clone_size: NA; j_call: TRBJ2-3; v_call: TRBV2; cdr3_nt: TGTGCCAGCACCAACATCAGGGTTGGGGATACGCAGTATTTT; cdr3_aa: CASTNIRVGDTQYF
d_call: TRBD1; clone_size: few; j_call: TRBJ1-6; v_call: TRBV7-2; cdr3_nt: TGTGCCAGCAGTTACCGACAGGGAAGCTCCTATAATTCACCCCTCCACTTT; cdr3_aa: CASSYRQGSSYNSPLHF
d_call: NA; clone_size: NA; j_call: TRBJ2-7; v_call: TRBV6-5; cdr3_nt: TGTGCCAGCAGGCAGGGCAATTACGAGCAGTACTTC; cdr3_aa: CASRQGNYEQYF
d_call: NA; clone_size: NA; j_call: TRBJ2-7; v_call: TRBV6-5; cdr3_nt: TGTGCCAGCAGTTACCACGACACTAACGACGAGCAGTACTTC; cdr3_aa: CASSYHDTNDEQYF
d_call: NA; clone_size: NA; j_call: TRBJ1-6; v_call: TRBV30; cdr3_nt: TGTGCCTGGACCAGAGTAAATTCACCCCTCCACTTT; cdr3_aa: CAWTRVNSPLHF
d_call: TRBD2; clone_size: NA; j_call: TRBJ2-1; v_call: TRBV11-2; cdr3_nt: TGTGCCAGCAGCTTCCCCGGGACTAGCGGCCTCAATGAGCAGTTCTTC; cdr3_aa: CASSFPGTSGLNEQFF
d_call: NA; clone_size: NA; j_call: TRBJ2-3; v_call: TRBV28; cdr3_nt: TGTGCCAGCAGTTCCCCGCACAGGGAAGGCACAGATACGCAGTATTTT; cdr3_aa: CASSSPHREGTDTQYF
d_call: NA; clone_size: NA; j_call: TRBJ2-3; v_call: TRBV5-5; cdr3_nt: TGTGCCAGCAGCGCCGGGACCAACACAGATACGCAGTATTTT; cdr3_aa: CASSAGTNTDTQYF
d_call: TRBD1; clone_size: once; j_call: TRBJ2-1; v_call: TRBV7-9; cdr3_nt: TGTGCCAGCAGCTTAGGCCGGACAGGGGGATTGAATGAGCAGTTCTTC; cdr3_aa: CASSLGRTGGLNEQFF